This TCR beta chain came from a study of cytomegalovirus exposure and HLA in healthy donors. CDR3 length: 12 amino acids. V was pared by 8 bases and J by 5 bases, with 5 bases of the junction left unmatched. Germline V gives CDR1 MNHEY, CDR2 SVGAGI. Primers included in the PCR were 60 Vbeta and 13 Jbeta primers. The protocol was immunoSEQ multiplex PCR, while the TCRdb copy is restricted to in-frame clones and leaves out a portion. This table holds about 6,600 clones, about half found once. The rearrangement uses TRBV6-5 and TRBJ2-7, with 8 bases matching TRBD1. Sequenced input: PBMCs. The source is a man aged 25-45 years in good health and CMV-seropositive. The CDR3 DNA is TGTGCCAGCCAGGGGGCGGGAAACGAGCAGTACTTC. Protein sequence: CASQGAGNEQYF.